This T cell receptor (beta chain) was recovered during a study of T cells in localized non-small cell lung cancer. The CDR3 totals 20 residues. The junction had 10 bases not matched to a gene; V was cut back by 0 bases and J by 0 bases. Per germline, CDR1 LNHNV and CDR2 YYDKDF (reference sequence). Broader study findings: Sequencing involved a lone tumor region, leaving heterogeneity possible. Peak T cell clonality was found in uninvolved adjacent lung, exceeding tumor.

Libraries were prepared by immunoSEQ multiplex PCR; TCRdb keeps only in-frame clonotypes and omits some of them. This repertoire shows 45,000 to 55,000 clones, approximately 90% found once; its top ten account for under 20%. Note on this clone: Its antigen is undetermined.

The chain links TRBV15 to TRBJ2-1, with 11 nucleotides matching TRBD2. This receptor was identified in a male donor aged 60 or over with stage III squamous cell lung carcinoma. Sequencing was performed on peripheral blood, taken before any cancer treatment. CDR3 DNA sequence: TGTGCCACCAGCAGAGAAGGGTGGACTAGCGGGCCTAGCTCCTACAATGAGCAGTTCTTC. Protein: CATSREGWTSGPSSYNEQFF.